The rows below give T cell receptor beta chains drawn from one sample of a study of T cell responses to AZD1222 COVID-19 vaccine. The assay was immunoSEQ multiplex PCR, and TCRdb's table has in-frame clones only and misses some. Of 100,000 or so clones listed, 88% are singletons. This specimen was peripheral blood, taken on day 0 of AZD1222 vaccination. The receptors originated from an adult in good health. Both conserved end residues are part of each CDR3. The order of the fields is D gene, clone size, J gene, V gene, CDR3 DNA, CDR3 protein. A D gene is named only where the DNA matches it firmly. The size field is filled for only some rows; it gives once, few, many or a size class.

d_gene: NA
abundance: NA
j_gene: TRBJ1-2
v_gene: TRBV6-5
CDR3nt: TGTGCCAGCACTCGCGGCTATGGCTACACCTTC
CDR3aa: CASTRGYGYTF

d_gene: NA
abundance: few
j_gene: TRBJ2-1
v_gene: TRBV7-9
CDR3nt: TGTGCCAGCAGCCCCGGGGAGGGGGGGGACGATGAGCAGTTCTTC
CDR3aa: CASSPGEGGDDEQFF

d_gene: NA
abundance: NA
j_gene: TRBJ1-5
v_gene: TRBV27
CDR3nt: TGTGCCAGCAGTTTAGGGGGGTTCGGTAGCAATCAGCCCCAGCATTTT
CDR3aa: CASSLGGFGSNQPQHF

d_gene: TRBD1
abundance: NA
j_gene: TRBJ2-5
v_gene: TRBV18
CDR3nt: TGTGCCAGCTCACGGGACAGGGTGGGGACCCAGTACTTC
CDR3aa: CASSRDRVGTQYF

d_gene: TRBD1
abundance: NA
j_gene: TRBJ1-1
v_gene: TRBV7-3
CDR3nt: TGTGCCAGCAGCGGACAGGGAGGCACTGAAGCTTTCTTT
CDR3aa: CASSGQGGTEAFF

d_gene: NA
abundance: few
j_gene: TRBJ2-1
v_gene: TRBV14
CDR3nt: TGTGCCAGCAGCCGCCGGCGCGTTCCCGTTGACAATGAGCAGTTCTTC
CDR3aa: CASSRRRVPVDNEQFF

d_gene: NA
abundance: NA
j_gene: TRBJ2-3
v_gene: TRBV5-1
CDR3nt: TGCGCCAGCAGCCTAGACAGCGCACCAGATACGCAGTATTTT
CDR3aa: CASSLDSAPDTQYF

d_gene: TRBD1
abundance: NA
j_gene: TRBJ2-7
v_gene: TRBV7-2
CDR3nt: TGTGCCAGCAGCTCATCCACAGGGGGCGCTTACGAGCAGTACTTC
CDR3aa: CASSSSTGGAYEQYF

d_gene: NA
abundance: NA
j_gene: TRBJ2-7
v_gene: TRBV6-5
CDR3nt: TGTGCCAGCAGTTATACGACAGGATCCTACGAGCAGTACTTC
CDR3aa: CASSYTTGSYEQYF

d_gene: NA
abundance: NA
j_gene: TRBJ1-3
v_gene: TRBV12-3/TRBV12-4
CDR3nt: TGTGCCAGCAGTCCCATGCAAAACACCATATATTTT
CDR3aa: CASSPMQNTIYF

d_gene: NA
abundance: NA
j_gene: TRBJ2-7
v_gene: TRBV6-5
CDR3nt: TGTGCCAGCAGTTACGACGGACTCTCCTACGAGCAGTACTTC
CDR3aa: CASSYDGLSYEQYF

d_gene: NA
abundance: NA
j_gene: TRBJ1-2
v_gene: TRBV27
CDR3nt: TGTGCCAGCAGCCCCCAAGCGAGCTATGGCTACACCTTC
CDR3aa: CASSPQASYGYTF

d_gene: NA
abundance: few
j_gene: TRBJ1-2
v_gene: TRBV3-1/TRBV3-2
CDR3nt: TGTGCCAGCAGCCAATCAGGGCCTAACTATGGCTACACCTTC
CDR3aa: CASSQSGPNYGYTF

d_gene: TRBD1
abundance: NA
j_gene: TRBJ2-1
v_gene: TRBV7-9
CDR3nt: TGTGCCAGCAGCGACACAGGGGGCGCAGGGGATGAGCAGTTCTTC
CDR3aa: CASSDTGGAGDEQFF

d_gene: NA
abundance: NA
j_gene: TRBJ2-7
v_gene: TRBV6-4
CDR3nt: TGTGCCAGCAGCCCCACGTCGACTTGGAATCAATACGAGCAGTACTTC
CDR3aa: CASSPTSTWNQYEQYF

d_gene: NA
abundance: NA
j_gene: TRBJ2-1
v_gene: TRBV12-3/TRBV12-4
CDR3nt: TGTGCCAGCAGTTTAACGGGAAGAGATGAGCAGTTCTTC
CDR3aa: CASSLTGRDEQFF

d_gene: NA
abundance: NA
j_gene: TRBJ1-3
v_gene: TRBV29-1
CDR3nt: TGCAGCGTTGAAGCTCCTGGAAACACCATATATTTT
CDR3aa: CSVEAPGNTIYF

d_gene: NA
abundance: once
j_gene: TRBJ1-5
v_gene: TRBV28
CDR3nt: TGTGCCAGCAGTTCTCCTGGACATTTTAGCAATCAGCCCCAGCATTTT
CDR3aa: CASSSPGHFSNQPQHF

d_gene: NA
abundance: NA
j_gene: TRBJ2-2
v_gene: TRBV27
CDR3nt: TGTGCCAGCAGTTTTTGGGGGGCCCTGAACACCGGGGAGCTGTTTTTT
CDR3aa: CASSFWGALNTGELFF

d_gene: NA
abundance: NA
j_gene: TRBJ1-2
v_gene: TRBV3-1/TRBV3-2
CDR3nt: TGTGCCAGCAGCCAACTAGACCGGGGAGGCTACACCTTC
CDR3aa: CASSQLDRGGYTF

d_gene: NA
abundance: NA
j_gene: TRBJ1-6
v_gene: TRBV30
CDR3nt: TGTGCCTGGAGTGGGAAGGGGCGAGGGAATTCACCCCTCCACTTT
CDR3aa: CAWSGKGRGNSPLHF

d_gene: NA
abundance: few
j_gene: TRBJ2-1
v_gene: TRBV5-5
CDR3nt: TGTGCCAGCCGCCGTGGCTTCAGCTCCTACAATGAGCAGTTCTTC
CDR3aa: CASRRGFSSYNEQFF

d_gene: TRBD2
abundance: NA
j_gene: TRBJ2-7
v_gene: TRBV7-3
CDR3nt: TGTGCCAGCAGCTTAACTAGCGGGAGTGTGGACGAGCAGTACTTC
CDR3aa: CASSLTSGSVDEQYF

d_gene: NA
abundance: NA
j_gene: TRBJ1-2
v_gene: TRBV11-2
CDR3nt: TGTGCCAGCAGCGCAGACCGTATTAACTATGGCTACACCTTC
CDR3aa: CASSADRINYGYTF

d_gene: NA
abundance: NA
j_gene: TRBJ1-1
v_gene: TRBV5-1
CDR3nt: TGCGCCAGCAGCTTCTCGGAAGGGGCAGGCGGGACTGAAGCTTTCTTT
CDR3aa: CASSFSEGAGGTEAFF

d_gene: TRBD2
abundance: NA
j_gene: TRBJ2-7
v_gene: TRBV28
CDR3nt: TGTGCCAGCCTACCAACGACTAGCGGGAGAAGGCAGTACTTC
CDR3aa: CASLPTTSGRRQYF

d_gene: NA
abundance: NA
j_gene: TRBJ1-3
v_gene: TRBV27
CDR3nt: TGTGCCAGCAGTTTATCACGGGGCTCTGGAAACACCATATATTTT
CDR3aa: CASSLSRGSGNTIYF

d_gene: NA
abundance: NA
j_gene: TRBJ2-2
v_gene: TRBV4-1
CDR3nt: TGCGCCAGCACCCTCAGGACGCTTGGCGGGGAGCTGTTTTTT
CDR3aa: CASTLRTLGGELFF

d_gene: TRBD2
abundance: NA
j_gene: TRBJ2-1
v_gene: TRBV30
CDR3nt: TGTGCCTGGAGTGGAGCCGGGACTAGCGAAGGCAATGAGCAGTTCTTC
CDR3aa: CAWSGAGTSEGNEQFF

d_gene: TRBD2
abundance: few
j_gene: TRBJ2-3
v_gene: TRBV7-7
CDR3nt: TGTGCCAGCAGCCTGGGACTAGCGGGCACAGATACGCAGTATTTT
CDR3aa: CASSLGLAGTDTQYF

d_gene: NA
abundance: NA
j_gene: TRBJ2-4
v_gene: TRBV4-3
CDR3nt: TGCGCCAGCAGCCAAGATTGGGGCTCGGGGAACATTCAGTACTTC
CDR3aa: CASSQDWGSGNIQYF

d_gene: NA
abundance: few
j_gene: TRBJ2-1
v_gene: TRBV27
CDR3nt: TGTGCCAGCAGTCCCCTGAGCATAAGCTCCTACAATGAGCAGTTCTTC
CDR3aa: CASSPLSISSYNEQFF

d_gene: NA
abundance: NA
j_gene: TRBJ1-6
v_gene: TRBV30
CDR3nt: TGTGCCTGGAGTGCACAACAAGATTCACCCCTCCACTTT
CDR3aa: CAWSAQQDSPLHF

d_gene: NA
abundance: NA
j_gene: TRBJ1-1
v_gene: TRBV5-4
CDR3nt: TGTGCCAGCATCCCGAGGGGGGGCACAGGCGACACTGAAGCTTTCTTT
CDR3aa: CASIPRGGTGDTEAFF

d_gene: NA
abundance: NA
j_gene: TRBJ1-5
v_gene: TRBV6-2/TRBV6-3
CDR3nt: TGTGCCAGCAGTTACTCCAGGCAGGTCAATCAGCCCCAGCATTTT
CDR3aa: CASSYSRQVNQPQHF

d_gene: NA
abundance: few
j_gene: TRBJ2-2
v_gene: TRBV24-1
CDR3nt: TGTGCCACCAGTGACCCGGGACTTGGGCCCGGGGAGCTGTTTTTT
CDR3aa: CATSDPGLGPGELFF

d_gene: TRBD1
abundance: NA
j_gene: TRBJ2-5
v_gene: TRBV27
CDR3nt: TGTGCCAGCAGTTCCCACCGGGACAGGGGAGAGACCCAGTACTTC
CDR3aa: CASSSHRDRGETQYF

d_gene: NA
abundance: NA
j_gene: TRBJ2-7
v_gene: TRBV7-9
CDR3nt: TGTGCCAGCAGCCCGTGGGGGGGCAGGTACGAGCAGTACTTC
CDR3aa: CASSPWGGRYEQYF

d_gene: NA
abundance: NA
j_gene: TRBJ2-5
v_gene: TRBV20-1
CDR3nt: TGCAGTGCTAGTTCCTACGTTGCGGTAATCCAAGAGACCCAGTACTTC
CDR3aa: CSASSYVAVIQETQYF

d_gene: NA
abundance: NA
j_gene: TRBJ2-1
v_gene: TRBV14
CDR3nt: TGTGCCAGCAGCAAGTACAATGAGCAGTTCTTC
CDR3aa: CASSKYNEQFF

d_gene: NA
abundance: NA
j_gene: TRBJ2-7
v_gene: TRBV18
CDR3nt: TGTGCCAGCTCACCAGAGGGCTACGAGCAGTACTTC
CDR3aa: CASSPEGYEQYF

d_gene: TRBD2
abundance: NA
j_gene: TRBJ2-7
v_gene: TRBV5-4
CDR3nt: TGTGCCAGCAGCCTGGGGACTAGTGGCCTCTACGAGCAGTACTTC
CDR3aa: CASSLGTSGLYEQYF

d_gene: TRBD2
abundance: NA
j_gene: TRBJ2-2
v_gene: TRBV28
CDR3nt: TGTGCCAGCAGTACTCTGGGGGAGGGCCCGAACACCGGGGAGCTGTTTTTT
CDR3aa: CASSTLGEGPNTGELFF

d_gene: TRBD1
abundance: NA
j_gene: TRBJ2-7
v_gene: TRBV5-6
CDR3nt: TGTGCCAGCAGCTCACCATTCCGACAGGGCCTTTCCTACGAGCAGTACTTC
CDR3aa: CASSSPFRQGLSYEQYF

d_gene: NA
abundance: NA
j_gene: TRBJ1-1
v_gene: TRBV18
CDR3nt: TGTGCCAGCTCACCTAATGAGGGGAGGACTGAAGCTTTCTTT
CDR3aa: CASSPNEGRTEAFF

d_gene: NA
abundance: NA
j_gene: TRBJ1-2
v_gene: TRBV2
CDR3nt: TGTGCCAGCAGTGCACAGGACCGAGGCTATGGCTACACCTTC
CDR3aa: CASSAQDRGYGYTF

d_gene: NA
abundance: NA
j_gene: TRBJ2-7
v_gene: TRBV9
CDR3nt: TGTGCCAGCAGCCCACGGAGTCGGCTAGATCTCTACGAGCAGTACTTC
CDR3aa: CASSPRSRLDLYEQYF

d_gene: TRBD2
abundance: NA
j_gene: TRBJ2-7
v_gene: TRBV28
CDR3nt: TGTGCCAGCAGTTTACCTAGCGGGACTCTTTACGAGCAGTACTTC
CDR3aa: CASSLPSGTLYEQYF

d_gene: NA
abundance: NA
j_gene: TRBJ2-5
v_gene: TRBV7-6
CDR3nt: TGTGCCAGCAGCCCTGTCGGGGAGACCCAGTACTTC
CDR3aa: CASSPVGETQYF

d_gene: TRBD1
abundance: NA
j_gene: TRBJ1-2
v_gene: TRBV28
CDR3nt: TGTGCCAGCAGCCCTCCTACAGGGGCAAGCGGCTACACCTTC
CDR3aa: CASSPPTGASGYTF

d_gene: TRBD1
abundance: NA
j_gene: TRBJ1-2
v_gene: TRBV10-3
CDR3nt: TGTGCCATCAGTGGGGACAGGGGGCCTAACTATGGCTACACCTTC
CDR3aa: CAISGDRGPNYGYTF

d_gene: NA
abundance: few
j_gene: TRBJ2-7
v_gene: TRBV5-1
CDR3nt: TGCGCCAGCAGCTTGGCGCTGGGATCCTACGAGCAGTACTTC
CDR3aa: CASSLALGSYEQYF

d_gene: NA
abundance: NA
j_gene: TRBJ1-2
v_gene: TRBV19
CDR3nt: TGTGCCAGTAGTATAGATTGGCCGGGAGTCTATGGCTACACCTTC
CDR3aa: CASSIDWPGVYGYTF

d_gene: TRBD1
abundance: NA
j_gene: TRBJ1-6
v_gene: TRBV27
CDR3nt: TGTGCCAGCAGCCGAAAGTCGGGACAGGGGGATTATAAGTCACCCCTCCACTTT
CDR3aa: CASSRKSGQGDYKSPLHF

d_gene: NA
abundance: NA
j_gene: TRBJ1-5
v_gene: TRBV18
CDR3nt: TGTGCCAGCTCGCGGGGACACAATCAGCCCCAGCATTTT
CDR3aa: CASSRGHNQPQHF